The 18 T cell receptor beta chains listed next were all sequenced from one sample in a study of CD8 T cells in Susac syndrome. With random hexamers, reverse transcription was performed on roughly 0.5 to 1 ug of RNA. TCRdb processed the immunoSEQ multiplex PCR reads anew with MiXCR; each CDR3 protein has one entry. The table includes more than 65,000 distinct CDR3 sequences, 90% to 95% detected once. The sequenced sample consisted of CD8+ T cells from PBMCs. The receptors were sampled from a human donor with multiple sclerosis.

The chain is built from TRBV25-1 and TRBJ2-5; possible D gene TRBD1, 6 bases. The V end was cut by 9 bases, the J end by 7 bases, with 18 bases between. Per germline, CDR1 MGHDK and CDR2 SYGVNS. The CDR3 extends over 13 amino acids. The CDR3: CARSPDRIGTQYF. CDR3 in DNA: TGTGCCAGATCCCCCGACAGGATAGGGACCCAGTACTTC.

The CDR3 region is CASSYGAGRINTEAFF. In DNA form, the CDR3 reads TGTGCCAGCAGTTACGGGGCAGGGAGAATCAACACTGAAGCTTTCTTT. The gene calls are TRBV6-2 or TRBV6-3 and TRBJ1-1; possibly TRBD1 for D (5 bases). The V end lost 2 bases, the J end lost 2 bases, and 15 bases lay between the germline ends. Per the germline V gene, CDR1 is MNHEY and CDR2 is SVGEGT. The CDR3 is 16 residues long.

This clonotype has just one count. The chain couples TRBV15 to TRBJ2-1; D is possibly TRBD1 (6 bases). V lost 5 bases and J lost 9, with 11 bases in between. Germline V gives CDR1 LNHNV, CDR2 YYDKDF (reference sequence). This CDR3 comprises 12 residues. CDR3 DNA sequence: TGTGCCACCAGCGCAGGGGTTGGTGAGCAGTTCTTC. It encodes CATSAGVGEQFF.

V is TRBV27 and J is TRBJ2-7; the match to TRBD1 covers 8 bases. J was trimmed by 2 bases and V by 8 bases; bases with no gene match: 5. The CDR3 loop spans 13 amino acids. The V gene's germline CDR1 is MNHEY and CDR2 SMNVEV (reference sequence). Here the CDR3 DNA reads TGTGCCAGCGGATGGGACAGGACCTACGAGCAGTACTTC. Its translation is CASGWDRTYEQYF.

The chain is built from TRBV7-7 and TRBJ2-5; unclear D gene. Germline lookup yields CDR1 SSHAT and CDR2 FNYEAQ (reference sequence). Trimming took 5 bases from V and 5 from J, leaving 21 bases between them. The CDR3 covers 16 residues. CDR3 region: CASSRASWNYGETQYF. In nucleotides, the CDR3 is TGTGCCAGCAGCCGGGCCTCATGGAATTACGGGGAGACCCAGTACTTC.

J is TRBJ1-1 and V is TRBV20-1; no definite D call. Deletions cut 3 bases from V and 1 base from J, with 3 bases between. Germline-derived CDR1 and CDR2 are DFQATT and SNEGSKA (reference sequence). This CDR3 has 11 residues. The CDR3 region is CSASSNTEAFF. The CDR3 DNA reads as TGCAGTGCTAGTTCGAACACTGAAGCTTTCTTT.

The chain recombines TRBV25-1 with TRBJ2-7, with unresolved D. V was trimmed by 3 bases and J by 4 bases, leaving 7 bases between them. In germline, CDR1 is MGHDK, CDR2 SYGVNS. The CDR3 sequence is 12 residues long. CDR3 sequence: CASSDLAYEQYF. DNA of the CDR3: TGTGCCAGCAGTGACTTGGCTTACGAGCAGTACTTC.

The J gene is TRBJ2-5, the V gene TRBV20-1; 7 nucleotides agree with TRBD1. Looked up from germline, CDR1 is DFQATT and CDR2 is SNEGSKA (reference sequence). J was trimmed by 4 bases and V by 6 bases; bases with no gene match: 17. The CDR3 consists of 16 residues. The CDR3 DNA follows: TGCAGTGCCGACCTAGACAGGGATCTGGTCGGAGAGACCCAGTACTTC. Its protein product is CSADLDRDLVGETQYF.

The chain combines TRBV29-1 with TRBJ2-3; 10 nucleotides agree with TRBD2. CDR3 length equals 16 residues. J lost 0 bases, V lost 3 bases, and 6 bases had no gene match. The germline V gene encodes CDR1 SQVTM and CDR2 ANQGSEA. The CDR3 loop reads CSVEPSGGPSTDTQYF. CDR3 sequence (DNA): TGCAGCGTTGAGCCTAGCGGGGGCCCCAGCACAGATACGCAGTATTTT.

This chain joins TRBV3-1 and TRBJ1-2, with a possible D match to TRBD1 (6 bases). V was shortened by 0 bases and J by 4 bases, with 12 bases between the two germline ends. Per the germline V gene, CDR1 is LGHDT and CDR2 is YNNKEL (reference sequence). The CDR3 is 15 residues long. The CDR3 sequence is CASSQDWDTPYGYTF. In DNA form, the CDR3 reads TGTGCCAGCAGCCAAGATTGGGACACCCCCTATGGCTACACCTTC. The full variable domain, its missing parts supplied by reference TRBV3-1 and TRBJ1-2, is DTAVSQTPKYLVTQMGNDKSIKCEQNLGHDTMYWYKQDSKKFLKIMFSYNNKELIINETVPNRFSPKSPDKAHLNLHINSLELGDSAVYFCASSQDWDTPYGYTFGSGTRLTVV.

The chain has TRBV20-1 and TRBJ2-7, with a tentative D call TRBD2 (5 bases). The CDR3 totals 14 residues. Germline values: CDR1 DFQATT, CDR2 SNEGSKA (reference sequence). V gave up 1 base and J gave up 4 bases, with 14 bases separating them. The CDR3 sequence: CSARGGGTIYEQYF. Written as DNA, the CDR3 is TGCAGTGCTAGAGGTGGAGGAACGATTTACGAGCAGTACTTC.

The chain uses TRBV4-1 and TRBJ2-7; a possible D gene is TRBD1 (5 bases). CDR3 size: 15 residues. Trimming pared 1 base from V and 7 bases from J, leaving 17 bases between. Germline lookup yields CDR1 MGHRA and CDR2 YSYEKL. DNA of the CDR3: TGCGCCAGCAGCCAAGTAGGGGCCCCTCCGTGGGAGCAGTACTTC. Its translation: CASSQVGAPPWEQYF.

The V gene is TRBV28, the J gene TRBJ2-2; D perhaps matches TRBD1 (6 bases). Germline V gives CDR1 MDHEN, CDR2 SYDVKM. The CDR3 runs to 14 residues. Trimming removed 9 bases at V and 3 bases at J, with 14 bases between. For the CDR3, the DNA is TGTGCCAGTAAACCGGCAGGGGACACCGGGGAGCTGTTTTTT. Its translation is CASKPAGDTGELFF. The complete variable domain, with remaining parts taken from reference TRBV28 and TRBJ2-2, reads DVKVTQSSRYLVKRTGEKVFLECVQDMDHENMFWYRQDPGLGLRLIYFSYDVKMKEKGDIPEGYSVSREKKERFSLILESASTNQTSMYLCASKPAGDTGELFFGEGSRLTVL.

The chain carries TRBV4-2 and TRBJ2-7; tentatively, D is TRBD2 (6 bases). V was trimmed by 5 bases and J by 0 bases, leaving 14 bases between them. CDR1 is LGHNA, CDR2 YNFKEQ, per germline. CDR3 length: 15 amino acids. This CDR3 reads CASSGPGRSSYEQYF. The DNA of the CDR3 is TGTGCCAGCAGCGGCCCGGGGAGGAGCTCCTACGAGCAGTACTTC.

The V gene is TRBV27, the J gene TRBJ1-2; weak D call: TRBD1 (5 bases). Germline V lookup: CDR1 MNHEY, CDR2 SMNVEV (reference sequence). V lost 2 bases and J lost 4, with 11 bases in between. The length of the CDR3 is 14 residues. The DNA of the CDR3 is TGTGCCAGCAGTTTAGACAGCTCGCTCTATGGCTACACCTTC. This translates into CASSLDSSLYGYTF.

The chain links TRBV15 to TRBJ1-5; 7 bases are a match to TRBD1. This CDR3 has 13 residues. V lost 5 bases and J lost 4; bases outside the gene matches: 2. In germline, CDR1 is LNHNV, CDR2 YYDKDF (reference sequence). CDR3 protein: CATSGDSNQPQHF. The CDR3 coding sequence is TGTGCCACCAGCGGGGACAGTAATCAGCCCCAGCATTTT.

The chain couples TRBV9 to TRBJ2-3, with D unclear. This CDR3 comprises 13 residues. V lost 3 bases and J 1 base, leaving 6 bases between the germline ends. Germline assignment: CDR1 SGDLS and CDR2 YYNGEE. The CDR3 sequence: CASSALGTDTQYF. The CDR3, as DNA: TGTGCCAGCAGCGCACTTGGCACAGATACGCAGTATTTT.

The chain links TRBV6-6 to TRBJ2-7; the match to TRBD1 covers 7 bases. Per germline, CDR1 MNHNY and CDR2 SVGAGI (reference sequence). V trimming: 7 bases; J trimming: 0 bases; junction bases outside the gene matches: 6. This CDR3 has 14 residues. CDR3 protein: CASTDRDSSYEQYF. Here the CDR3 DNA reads TGTGCCAGCACCGATCGGGACAGCTCCTACGAGCAGTACTTC.